This entry concerns a single TCR beta chain. No antigen is known for it. There are no base qualities to consult, and no much larger clone falls within one base. These data come from a study of cytomegalovirus exposure and HLA in healthy donors (dated by TCRdb to 2016 to 2017). Regarding the complete study: In an earlier analysis of 587 of the donors, 250 to 300 Gb of sequence data and 90 million to 120 million unique TCR beta sequences from about 179 million T cells were reported. Around 320 gigabases of sequencing data and roughly 90 million unique TCR sequences were included in an early release covering about 700 HLA-typed donors. The genetic ancestry cluster associated with self-reported Caucasian donors included about four fifths of the roughly 410 genotyped donors. The study aimed to test whether cataloging public T cell receptors could reveal signatures of past pathogen exposure. The study profiled the T cell repertoires of around 700 subjects by immunosequencing and related them to cytomegalovirus serostatus. In addition to the first cohort of about 650 subjects, a separate validation cohort of 120 different subjects was used. To predict cytomegalovirus infection status, the study brought together high-throughput TCR immunosequencing, statistical association of individual TCRs with disease status, and machine learning. A later analysis re-examined previously published TCR beta repertoires from more than 650 donors and added high-resolution HLA genotyping to investigate patterns of TCR occurrence. In the later analysis, no new phenotypic data were used to find candidate immune exposures; instead, reliance was placed on TCR beta sequences and their occurrence across donors. To decide whether each TCR beta V gene segment behaved as functional or pseudogenic, an earlier analysis of 587 of the donors relied on high-throughput TCR beta sequencing. Donor age, sex, ethnicity and CMV serostatus were compiled alongside the repertoire data. In a later genetic analysis, genome-wide SNP genotypes for about three fifths of the 666 donors were used, and that subset was treated as a discovery cohort. Every repertoire in the discovery cohort had been generated on one and the same sequencing platform. HLA typing included class I and class II loci at four-digit resolution. Typing coverage varied by locus: roughly 620-640 donors for A, B, C, DRB1 and DQB1; around 560 for DQA1; 606 for DPA1; approximately 470 for DPB1. Because of strong linkage in the cohort, roughly five DR-DQ haplotypes were treated as single units for association and clustering. Among several hundred genotyped donors of the cohort, an average of around 250,000 unique TCR beta nucleotide sequences was sequenced per donor, of which 15% to 20% were non-productive. Findings and caveats that apply to the study as a whole: Specific HLA alleles were associated with 16,951 TCR beta sequences at a false discovery rate of 0.05 in a later analysis. Correlated functional status among segregating V segments might be attributable to linkage disequilibrium, but an unknown experimental factor could not be ruled out. The study gave a list of roughly 150 TCR beta chains associated with cytomegalovirus. Broadly in line with IMGT annotations, most TCR beta V segments showed up in productive rearrangements about 87% or about 30% of the time in an earlier analysis of 450 to 600 of the donors. Because some donors lacked HLA typing at each locus, the association tests relied only on the typed subset. A later analysis found that TCR association rates varied across HLA loci, with DRB1 alleles showing the most associated TCRs and HLA-C alleles the fewest. In a later analysis, most CMV-associated TCR beta chains were found to appear HLA-restricted, with HLA associations seemingly driven largely by CMV exposure. For the cohort, immune exposure information was limited to CMV serostatus. Some IMGT-functional V segments, including TRBV6-2 and TRBV6-3, could not be distinguished by the 87-base-pair reads and were therefore excluded. V-gene and J-gene trimming of TCR beta chains was associated with a missense DCLRE1C variant in a later genetic analysis, and the association was replicated in an independent cohort. Because counts were too low, about 17 rarely observed V segments, including chromosome 9 orphons, were excluded from the earlier analysis of 587 of the donors. Presence/absence analyses assumed roughly uniform sequencing depth across donors, an assumption that may not hold. The authors suggested that the approach could potentially be extended to other disease states and immunological phenotypes. According to a later genetic analysis, donors in an Asian-associated ancestry cluster had fewer N-insertions in productive TCRs than the approximately 650-donor mean. A few of the identified cytomegalovirus-associated TCR beta chains were confirmed in vitro to be specific for cytomegalovirus antigens. This cohort had only TCR beta chains sequenced, and the lack of alpha or paired-chain data limited which features could be detected. Compared with equally common non-associated chains, HLA-associated TCR beta chains in a later analysis were more clonally expanded and had lower generation probabilities. Several of the top co-occurrence clusters appeared to be linked to parvovirus B19, influenza, CMV and Epstein-Barr virus, according to a later analysis. A further reported finding was that TCR beta sequences accurately predicted the HLA-A and HLA-B alleles for most subjects in the first cohort. While some public TCRs were present in many individuals, most TCR sequences turned up only very rarely across donors. When HLA alleles, especially DR and DQ, strongly co-occurred, attributing TCR associations to individual alleles was difficult. In both the original and validation cohorts, the classifier was reported to diagnose cytomegalovirus status with high specificity and sensitivity. A cluster of highly shared sequence variants was judged likely to be a technical artifact of the sequencing pipeline.

In total, approximately 610 healthy bone marrow donors made up the cohort. At the time of sampling, every cohort member was nominally healthy, though immune exposures that went unrecorded were likely present. The donor was CMV seronegative and was included in the group of 352 seronegative cohort members. Every donor gave a peripheral blood sample, and the peripheral blood mononuclear cells from that sample were used for TCR beta sequencing. The Qiagen DNeasy Blood Extraction Kit was used to extract genomic DNA from the blood cell samples. The trim is 1 base for V and 5 bases for J, with a gap of 11 bases between the germline ends. Inclusive of the bounding cysteine and phenylalanine, the CDR3 is 14 residues long. Left in the record is the CDR3 DNA by itself, 42 bases read in frame from the first base. Sequences SGHVS (CDR1) and FNYEAQ (CDR2) are obtained from the germline V gene. The method behind the library was the immunoSEQ multiplex PCR assay. For the multiplex PCR, a mixture combining 60 forward primers for TCR Vbeta segments and 13 reverse primers for TCR Jbeta segments was used. A multiplex PCR assay on genomic DNA amplified the CDR3 region of rearranged TCR beta genes. On the Illumina HiSeq System, the amplified TCR beta libraries were sequenced as 87-base-pair reads. In the original analysis: Across the 670 or so repertoires, a later analysis counted 80 million or so unique TCR beta chains, approximately 10 million of which were shared by at least two donors. Raw reads were error-corrected and collapsed into unique sequences by a nearest-neighbor algorithm in which closely related sequences were merged to remove PCR and sequencing errors. CDR3 sequences were aligned to IMGT reference sequences to assign V, D and J gene segments. For a sequence to be retained, a match of at least six nucleotides to both a V gene segment and a J gene segment was required. Rearrangements were classified as productive when the CDR3 lacked stop codons and remained in frame with V and J, and all other rearrangements were classified as non-productive. Following IMGT convention, CDR3 was defined as the stretch from the second conserved V-encoded cysteine to the conserved J-encoded phenylalanine. In an earlier analysis of just under 600 of the donors, sequences lacking an unambiguous match to a single V gene segment were excluded. In an earlier analysis of approximately 550 of the donors, V segments were called functional above 56.7% productive rearrangements and were called segregating when the between-donor standard deviation exceeded 5%. To diagnose cytomegalovirus status from the catalog of TCR beta chain sequences, a statistical classification framework was built. V and J gene assignment, in a later analysis, came from comparing TCR nucleotide sequences with IMGT/GENE-DB human TR gene sequences. The TCRdist pipeline was used in a later analysis to assign CDR3 sequences and most-parsimonious VDJ recombination scenarios. In a later analysis, each TCR beta chain was defined by its CDR3 amino acid sequence together with its V-gene family, and reads without a unique V-gene family were excluded. To address suspected cross-contamination and a sequencing artifact, a later analysis removed a few hundred highly shared, low-generation-probability nucleotide sequences. For each public chain, a later analysis derived a clonal expansion index from normalized ranks of inferred template counts within each repertoire. In a later analysis, generation probabilities were computed with a VDJ recombination model fitted to out-of-frame rearrangements, and the resulting probabilities were checked against IGoR. A later analysis scored TCR-TCR, TCR-HLA and TCR-CMV co-occurrence with hypergeometric tests, applying a repertoire-size bias correction to TCR pairs. False discovery rates were estimated in a later analysis by permuting HLA or CMV assignments 20 times. In a later analysis, co-occurring TCRs were grouped with DBSCAN, and TCRdist sequence similarity was added when clustering was performed within HLA-allele-positive subsets. For co-occurrence clustering, repertoires with fewer than 30,000 or more than 120,000 public chains were excluded, along with a handful of repertoires with anomalous nucleotide sharing. Held by TCRdb, this immuneACCESS table contains in-frame sequences only and omits some clones. Under half of the omission traces to an unresolved V gene where checked; the cause of the rest is unknown. From that table come the V and J calls and clone size; the DNA was used to work out D and trimming. The sample table contains about 150,000 clones; only one count was recorded for roughly 80% of them. The ten largest clones represent around 2.3% of the sample.

The origin of this receptor is a male donor in good health and CMV-seronegative. The source material was PBMCs. The rearrangement joined TRBV7-6 to TRBJ1-1, with no confidently assigned D gene. The CDR3 protein is CASSLGPLRTEAFF. The nucleotides read TGTGCCAGCAGCTTAGGACCCCTGCGGACTGAAGCTTTCTTT.